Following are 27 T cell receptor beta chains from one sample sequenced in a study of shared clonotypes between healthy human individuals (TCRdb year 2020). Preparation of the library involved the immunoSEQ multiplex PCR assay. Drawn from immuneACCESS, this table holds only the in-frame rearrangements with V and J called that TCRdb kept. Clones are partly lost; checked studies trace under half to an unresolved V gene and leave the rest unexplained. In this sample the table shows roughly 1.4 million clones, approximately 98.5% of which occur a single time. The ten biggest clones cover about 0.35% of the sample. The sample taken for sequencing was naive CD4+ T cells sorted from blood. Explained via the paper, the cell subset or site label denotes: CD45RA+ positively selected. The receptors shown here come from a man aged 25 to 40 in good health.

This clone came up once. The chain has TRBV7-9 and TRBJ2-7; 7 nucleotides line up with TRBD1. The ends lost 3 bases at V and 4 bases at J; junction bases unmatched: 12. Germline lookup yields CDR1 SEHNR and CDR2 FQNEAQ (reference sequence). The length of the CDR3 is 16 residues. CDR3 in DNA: TGTGCCAGCAGCTTTGGCAACCAGGGGGAGCGGTACGAGCAGTACTTC. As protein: CASSFGNQGERYEQYF.

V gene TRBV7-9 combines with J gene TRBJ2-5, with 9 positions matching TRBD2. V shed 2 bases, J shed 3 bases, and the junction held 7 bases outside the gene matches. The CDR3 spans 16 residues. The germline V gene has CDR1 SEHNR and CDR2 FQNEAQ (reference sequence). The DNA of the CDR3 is TGTGCCAGCAGCTTAATCCCTAGCGGGGTTAAAGAGACCCAGTACTTC. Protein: CASSLIPSGVKETQYF.

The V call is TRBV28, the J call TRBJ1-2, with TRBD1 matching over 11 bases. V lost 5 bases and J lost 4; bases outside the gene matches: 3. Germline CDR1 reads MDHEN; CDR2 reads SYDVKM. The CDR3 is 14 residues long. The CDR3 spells CASSRTGGAYGYTF. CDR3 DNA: TGTGCCAGCAGTCGGACAGGGGGCGCCTATGGCTACACCTTC.

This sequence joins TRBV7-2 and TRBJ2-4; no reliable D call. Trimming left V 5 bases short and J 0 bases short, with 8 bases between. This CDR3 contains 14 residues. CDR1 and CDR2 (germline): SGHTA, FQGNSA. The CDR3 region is CASSPRIAKNIQYF. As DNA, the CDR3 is TGTGCCAGCAGCCCGAGGATAGCCAAAAACATTCAGTACTTC.

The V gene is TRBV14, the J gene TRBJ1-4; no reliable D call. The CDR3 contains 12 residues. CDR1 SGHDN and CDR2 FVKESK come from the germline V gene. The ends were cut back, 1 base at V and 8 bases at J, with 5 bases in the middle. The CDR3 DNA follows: TGTGCCAGCAGCCAAGTTTTCGAAAAACTGTTTTTT. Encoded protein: CASSQVFEKLFF.

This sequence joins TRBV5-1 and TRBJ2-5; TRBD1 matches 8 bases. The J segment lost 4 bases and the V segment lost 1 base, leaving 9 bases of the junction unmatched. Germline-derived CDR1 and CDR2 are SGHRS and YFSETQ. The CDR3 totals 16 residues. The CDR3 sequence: CASSLLLAGGRETQYF. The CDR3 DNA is TGCGCCAGCAGCTTGTTATTGGCAGGGGGCAGAGAGACCCAGTACTTC.

Here the CDR3 reads CASRDLAGNNEQFF. CDR3 DNA: TGCGCCAGCCGCGATCTAGCGGGAAACAATGAGCAGTTCTTC. V is TRBV5-1 and J is TRBJ2-1, with 9 bases lining up with TRBD2. This CDR3 has 14 residues. With 7 bases clipped from V and 5 bases from J, the junction kept 7 bases outside the gene matches. CDR1 and CDR2 from the germline V gene are SGHRS and YFSETQ. The whole variable domain, filled in from reference TRBV5-1 and TRBJ2-1, reads KAGVTQTPRYLIKTRGQQVTLSCSPISGHRSVSWYQQTPGQGLQFLFEYFSETQRNKGNFPGRFSGRQFSNSRSEMNVSTLELGDSALYLCASRDLAGNNEQFFGPGTRLTVL.

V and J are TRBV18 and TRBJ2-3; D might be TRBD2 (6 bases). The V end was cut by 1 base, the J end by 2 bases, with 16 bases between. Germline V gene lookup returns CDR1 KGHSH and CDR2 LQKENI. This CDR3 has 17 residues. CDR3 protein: CASSPLRAGSDTDTQYF. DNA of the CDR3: TGTGCCAGCTCACCACTTAGGGCCGGGAGCGACACAGATACGCAGTATTTT.

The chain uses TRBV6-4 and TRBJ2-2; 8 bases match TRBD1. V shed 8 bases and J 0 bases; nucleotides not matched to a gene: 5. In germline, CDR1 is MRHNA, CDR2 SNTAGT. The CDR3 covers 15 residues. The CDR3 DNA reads TGTGCCAGCCGGACAGGGCTCACGAACACCGGGGAGCTGTTTTTT. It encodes CASRTGLTNTGELFF.

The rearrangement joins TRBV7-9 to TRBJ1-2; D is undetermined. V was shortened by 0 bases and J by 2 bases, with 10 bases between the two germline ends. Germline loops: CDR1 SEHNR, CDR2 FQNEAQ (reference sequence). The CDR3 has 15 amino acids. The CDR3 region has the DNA TGTGCCAGCAGCTTAGCTTCCCCGGGGAACTATGGCTACACCTTC. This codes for CASSLASPGNYGYTF.

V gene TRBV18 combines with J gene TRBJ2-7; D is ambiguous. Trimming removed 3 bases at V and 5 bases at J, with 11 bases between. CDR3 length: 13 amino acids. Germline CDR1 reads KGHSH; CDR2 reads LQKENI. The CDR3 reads CASSPAGRHEQYF. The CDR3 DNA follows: TGTGCCAGCTCACCGGCCGGCCGCCACGAGCAGTACTTC.

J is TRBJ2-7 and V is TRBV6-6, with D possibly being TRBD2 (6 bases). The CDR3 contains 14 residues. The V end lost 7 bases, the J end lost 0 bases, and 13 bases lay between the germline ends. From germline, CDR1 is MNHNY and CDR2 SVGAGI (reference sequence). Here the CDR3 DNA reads TGTGCCAGCACCCTTAGCGGAGGCTCCTACGAGCAGTACTTC. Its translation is CASTLSGGSYEQYF.

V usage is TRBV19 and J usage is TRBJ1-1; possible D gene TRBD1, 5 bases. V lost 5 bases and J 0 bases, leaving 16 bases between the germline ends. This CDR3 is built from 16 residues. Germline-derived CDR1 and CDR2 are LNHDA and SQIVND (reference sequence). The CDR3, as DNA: TGTGCCAGTAGTTCCACCAACAGGATCATGAACACTGAAGCTTTCTTT. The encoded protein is CASSSTNRIMNTEAFF. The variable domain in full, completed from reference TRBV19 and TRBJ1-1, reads DGGITQSPKYLFRKEGQNVTLSCEQNLNHDAMYWYRQDPGQGLRLIYYSQIVNDFQKGDIAEGYSVSREKKESFPLTVTSAQKNPTAFYLCASSSTNRIMNTEAFFGQGTRLTVV.

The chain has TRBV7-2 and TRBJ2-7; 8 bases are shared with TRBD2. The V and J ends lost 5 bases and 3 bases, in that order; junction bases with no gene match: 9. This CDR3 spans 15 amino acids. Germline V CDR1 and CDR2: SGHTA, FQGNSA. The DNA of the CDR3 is TGTGCCAGCAGCCGGGTAACGGGACTAGGCTACGAGCAGTACTTC. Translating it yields CASSRVTGLGYEQYF.

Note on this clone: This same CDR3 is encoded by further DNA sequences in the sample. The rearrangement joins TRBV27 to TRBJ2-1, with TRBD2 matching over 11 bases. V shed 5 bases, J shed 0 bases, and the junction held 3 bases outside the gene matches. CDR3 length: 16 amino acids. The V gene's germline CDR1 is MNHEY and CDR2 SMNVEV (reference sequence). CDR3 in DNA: TGTGCCAGCAGTCGACTAGCGGGAAGCTCCTACAATGAGCAGTTCTTC. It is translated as CASSRLAGSSYNEQFF.

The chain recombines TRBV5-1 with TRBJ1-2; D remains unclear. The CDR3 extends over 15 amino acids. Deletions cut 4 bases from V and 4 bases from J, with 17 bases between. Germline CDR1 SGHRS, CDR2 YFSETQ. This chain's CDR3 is CASSPRPGVGYGYTF. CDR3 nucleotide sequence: TGCGCCAGCAGCCCGAGACCGGGAGTAGGCTATGGCTACACCTTC.

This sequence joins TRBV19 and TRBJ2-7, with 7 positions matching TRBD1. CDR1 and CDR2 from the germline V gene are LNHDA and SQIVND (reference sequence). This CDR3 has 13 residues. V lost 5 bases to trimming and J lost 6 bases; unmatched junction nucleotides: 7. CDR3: CASSRQGVGEQYF. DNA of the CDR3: TGTGCCAGTAGTCGACAGGGAGTTGGCGAGCAGTACTTC.

CDR3 loop: CASSFTSGPLVNEQFF. CDR3 DNA: TGCGCCAGCAGCTTTACTAGCGGACCCTTAGTAAATGAGCAGTTCTTC. V usage is TRBV5-1 and J usage is TRBJ2-1, with 8 bases identical to TRBD2. The junction had 11 bases not matched to a gene; V was cut back by 2 bases and J by 7 bases. Germline CDR1 SGHRS, CDR2 YFSETQ. The CDR3 extends over 16 amino acids.

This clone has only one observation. In nucleotides, the CDR3 is TGTGCCAGTAGTACCGGACAGGGGTTCACCGGGGAGCTGTTTTTT. It codes for CASSTGQGFTGELFF. This chain connects TRBV19 to TRBJ2-2; 9 bases agree with TRBD1. Trimming at V came to 4 bases and at J to 4 bases, leaving 4 bases not matched to a gene. The V gene's germline CDR1 is LNHDA and CDR2 SQIVND (reference sequence). The CDR3 extends over 15 amino acids.

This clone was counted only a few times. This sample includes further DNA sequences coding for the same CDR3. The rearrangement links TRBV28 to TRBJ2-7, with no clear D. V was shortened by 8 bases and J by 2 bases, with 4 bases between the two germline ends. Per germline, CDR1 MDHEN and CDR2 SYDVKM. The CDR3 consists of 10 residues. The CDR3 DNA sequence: TGTGCCAGCGGTGCCTACGAGCAGTACTTC. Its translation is CASGAYEQYF.

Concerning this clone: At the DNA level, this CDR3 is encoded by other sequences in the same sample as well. The CDR3 loop is CASSVSGGYEQYF. The CDR3 nucleotides are TGTGCCAGCAGCGTTTCGGGAGGATACGAGCAGTACTTC. The V and J genes are TRBV9 and TRBJ2-7; 7 positions match TRBD2. J was trimmed by 4 bases and V by 2 bases; bases with no gene match: 3. The CDR3 spans 13 residues. The V gene's germline CDR1 is SGDLS and CDR2 YYNGEE.

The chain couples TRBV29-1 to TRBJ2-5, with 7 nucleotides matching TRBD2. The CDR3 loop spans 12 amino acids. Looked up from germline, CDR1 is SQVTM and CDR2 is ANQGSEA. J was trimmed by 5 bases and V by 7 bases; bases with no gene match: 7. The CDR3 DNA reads TGCAGCGCCTGGGGGGGGATCGAGACCCAGTACTTC. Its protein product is CSAWGGIETQYF.

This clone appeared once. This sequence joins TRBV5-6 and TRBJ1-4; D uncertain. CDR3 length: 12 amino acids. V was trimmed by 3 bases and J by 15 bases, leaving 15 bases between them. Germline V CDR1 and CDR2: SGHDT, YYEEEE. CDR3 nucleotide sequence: TGTGCCAGCAGCTCTAGGCCGGGCCCGATGTTTTTT. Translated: CASSSRPGPMFF.

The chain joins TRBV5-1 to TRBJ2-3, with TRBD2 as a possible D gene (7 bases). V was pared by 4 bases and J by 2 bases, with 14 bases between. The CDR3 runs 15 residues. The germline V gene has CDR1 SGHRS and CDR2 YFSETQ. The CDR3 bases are TGCGCCAGCAGCCCGGAAGGGGGGGCCACAGATACGCAGTATTTT. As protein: CASSPEGGATDTQYF.

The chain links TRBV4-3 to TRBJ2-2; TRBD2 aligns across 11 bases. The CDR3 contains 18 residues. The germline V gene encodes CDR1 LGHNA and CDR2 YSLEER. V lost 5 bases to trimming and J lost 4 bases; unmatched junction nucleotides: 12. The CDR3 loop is CASSDRGLTSGGTGELFF. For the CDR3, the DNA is TGCGCCAGCAGCGACCGGGGTCTAACTAGCGGGGGCACCGGGGAGCTGTTTTTT.

The CDR3 coding sequence is TGTGCCAGCAGAAACACCGGGACAGGGGGTTCGAGCTATGGCTACACCTTC. This gives the protein CASRNTGTGGSSYGYTF. This chain links TRBV28 with TRBJ1-2; 11 bases match TRBD1. CDR3 length: 17 amino acids. Germline V CDR1 and CDR2: MDHEN, SYDVKM. J gave up 4 bases and V 6 bases, and 13 bases lay outside the gene matches.

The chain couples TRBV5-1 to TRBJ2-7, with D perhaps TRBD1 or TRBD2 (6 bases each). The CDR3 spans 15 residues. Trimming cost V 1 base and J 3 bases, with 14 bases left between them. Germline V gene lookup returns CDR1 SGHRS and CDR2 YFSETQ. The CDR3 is CASSLSPGADYEQYF. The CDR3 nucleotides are TGCGCCAGCAGCTTGTCCCCGGGGGCGGACTACGAGCAGTACTTC.